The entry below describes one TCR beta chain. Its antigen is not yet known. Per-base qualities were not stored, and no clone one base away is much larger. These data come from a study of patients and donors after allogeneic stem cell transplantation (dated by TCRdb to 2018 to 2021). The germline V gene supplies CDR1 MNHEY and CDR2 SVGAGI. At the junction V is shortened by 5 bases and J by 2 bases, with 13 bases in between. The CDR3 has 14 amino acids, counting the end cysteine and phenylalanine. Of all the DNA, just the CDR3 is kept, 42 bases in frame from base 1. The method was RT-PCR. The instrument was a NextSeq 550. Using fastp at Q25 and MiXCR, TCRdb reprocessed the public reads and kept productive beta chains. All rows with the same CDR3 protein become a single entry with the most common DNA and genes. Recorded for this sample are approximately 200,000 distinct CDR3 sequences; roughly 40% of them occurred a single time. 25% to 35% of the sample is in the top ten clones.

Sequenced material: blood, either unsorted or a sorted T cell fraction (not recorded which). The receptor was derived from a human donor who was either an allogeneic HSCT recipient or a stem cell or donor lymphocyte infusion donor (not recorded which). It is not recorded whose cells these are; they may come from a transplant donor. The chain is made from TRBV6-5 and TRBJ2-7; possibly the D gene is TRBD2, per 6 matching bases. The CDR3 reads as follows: CASSPLGEAYEQYF. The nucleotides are TGTGCCAGCAGTCCACTGGGGGAGGCCTACGAGCAGTACTTC.